This T cell receptor beta chain was profiled in a study of blood T cell repertoires in COVID-19. TCRdb keeps only in-frame clones here, not all; method: immunoSEQ multiplex PCR. The sample consists of about 240,000 clones, around 88% of them appearing once. The CDR3 loop spans 17 amino acids. The germline V gene encodes CDR1 SEHNR and CDR2 FQNEAQ (reference sequence). J was trimmed by 1 base and V by 4 bases; bases with no gene match: 9. The receptor was isolated from a woman between 25 and 40 years old who had recovered from COVID-19. This chain connects TRBV7-9 to TRBJ1-1, with 10 positions matching TRBD1. Sequencing input: peripheral blood. CDR3 protein: CASSSTTGTGANTEAFF. The DNA for the CDR3 is TGTGCCAGCAGCTCTACTACCGGGACAGGGGCGAACACTGAAGCTTTCTTT.